This T cell receptor (beta chain) was identified in a study of a mutant IDH1 vaccine in newly diagnosed glioma. Time point indicated: week 35, safety follow-up. Vaccine doses each comprised 300 ug of mutant IDH1 20-mer peptide, with topical imiquimod. Patients in the study were vaccinated eight times, receiving shots in weeks 1, 3, 5, 7, 11, 15, 19 and 23. V shed 4 bases and J 2 bases; nucleotides not matched to a gene: 5. The V gene's germline CDR1 is LGHNA and CDR2 YSLEER. This CDR3 region has 15 residues. The repertoire was sequenced with immunoSEQ multiplex PCR; TCRdb's copy has only in-frame clones and lacks some. The sample includes tens of thousands of clones, 81% of them seen just once. Of note for this clone: The target antigen is unknown.

The rearrangement joins TRBV4-3 to TRBJ2-3, with TRBD2 matching over 8 bases. The receptor was isolated from a man aged 35 to 55 with glioma. The sample in question was PBMCs, obtained from a glioma patient whose treatment included an IDH1 peptide vaccine. CDR3 coding DNA: TGCGCCAGCAGCCTTGCGGGGGGCCCCACAGATACGCAGTATTTT. This gives the protein CASSLAGGPTDTQYF.